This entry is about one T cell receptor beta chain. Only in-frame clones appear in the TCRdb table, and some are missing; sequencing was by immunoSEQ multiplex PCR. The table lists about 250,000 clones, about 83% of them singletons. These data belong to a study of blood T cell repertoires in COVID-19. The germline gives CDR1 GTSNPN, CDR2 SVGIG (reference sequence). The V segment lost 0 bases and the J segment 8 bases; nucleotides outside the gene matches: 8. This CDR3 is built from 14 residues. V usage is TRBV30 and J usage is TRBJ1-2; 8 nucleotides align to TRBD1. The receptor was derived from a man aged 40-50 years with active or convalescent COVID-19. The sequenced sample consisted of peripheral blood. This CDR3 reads CAWSVQGALGGYTF. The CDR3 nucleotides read TGTGCCTGGAGTGTCCAGGGGGCGCTTGGGGGCTACACCTTC.